This T cell receptor (beta chain) emerged from a study of radiation and T cells in renal cell carcinoma. Study background: Nephrectomy followed 15 Gy stereotactic body radiation by 4 weeks.

CDR3 size: 14 residues. Germline CDR1 is LNHDA and CDR2 is SQIVND (reference sequence). V shed 7 bases, J shed 4 bases, and the junction held 5 bases outside the gene matches. Generated by immunoSEQ multiplex PCR, the TCRdb table keeps only in-frame clones and is missing some. The sample has 130,000 to 150,000 clones, roughly 88% seen once. Time point in this sample: baseline pretreatment blood. This sample's treatment: 15 Gy SBRT to primary tumor, nephrectomy 4 weeks later. This renal cell carcinoma was of the clear cell type. This chain links TRBV19 with TRBJ1-5, with 9 nucleotides matching TRBD1. This receptor was obtained from a woman aged 50 to 65 with renal cell carcinoma. The sample was blood, taken from a patient whose treatment included radiotherapy and nephrectomy. The CDR3 loop is CASTGTGTNQPQHF. Written as DNA, the CDR3 is TGTGCCAGTACGGGGACAGGGACAAATCAGCCCCAGCATTTT.